This passage covers 20 T cell receptor beta chains from one sample sequenced in a study of T cell responses to AZD1222 COVID-19 vaccine. Sequencing used immunoSEQ multiplex PCR; TCRdb keeps in-frame clones, though not all of them. The sample lists over 150,000 clones; 85% to 90% were seen once. The input for sequencing was peripheral blood, taken 28 days after the second AZD1222 dose. These receptors came from an adult who received the AZD1222 COVID-19 vaccine.

The V call is TRBV5-1, the J call TRBJ2-1, with TRBD1 matching over 7 bases. CDR3 length equals 12 residues. Germline V CDR1 and CDR2: SGHRS, YFSETQ. J lost 9 bases, V lost 2 bases, and 2 bases had no gene match. This CDR3 reads CASSLAGGEQFF. In nucleotides, the CDR3 is TGCGCCAGCAGCTTAGCAGGGGGTGAGCAGTTCTTC.

The chain employs TRBV9 and TRBJ2-7, with a weak D call TRBD1 (6 bases). This CDR3 has 13 amino acids. Germline V CDR1 and CDR2: SGDLS, YYNGEE. V gave up 0 bases and J gave up 5 bases, with 9 bases separating them. CDR3 in amino acids: CASSVEQGHEQYF. The CDR3 DNA sequence: TGTGCCAGCAGCGTAGAACAGGGCCACGAGCAGTACTTC.

This sequence joins TRBV7-3 and TRBJ2-7; the D is unclear. The ends were cut back, 5 bases at V and 1 base at J, with 12 bases in the middle. Germline V gene sequence: CDR1 SGHTA, CDR2 FQGTGA. The CDR3 spans 14 residues. As DNA, the CDR3 is TGTGCCAGCAGCCCTTCCGGTGGGTCCTACGAGCAGTACTTC. This codes for CASSPSGGSYEQYF.

The chain uses TRBV6-5 and TRBJ2-5; D uncertain. The CDR3 covers 11 residues. Germline-derived CDR1 and CDR2 are MNHEY and SVGAGI. V was clipped by 4 bases and J by 7 bases, with 7 bases between them. CDR3 bases: TGTGCCAGCAGTTCAGGCGGGACCCAGTACTTC. This codes for CASSSGGTQYF.

This clone is a singleton in its sample. The V and J genes are TRBV11-2 and TRBJ2-5, with a tentative D call TRBD2 (5 bases). The CDR3 spans 15 residues. CDR1 is SGHAT and CDR2 is FQNNGV in the germline V gene. The V end was cut by 4 bases, the J end by 1 base, with 13 bases between. CDR3 loop: CASSSVVGSQETQYF. CDR3 DNA: TGTGCCAGCAGCTCCGTCGTTGGGAGCCAAGAGACCCAGTACTTC.

The CDR3 region is CAISEWDPRKTDTQYF. CDR3 in DNA: TGTGCCATCAGTGAGTGGGACCCGCGAAAAACAGATACGCAGTATTTT. This chain uses TRBV10-3 with TRBJ2-3, with D perhaps being TRBD1 or TRBD2 (5 bases each). Trimming took off 1 base at V and 3 bases at J, with 14 bases between the two ends. This CDR3 region has 16 residues. Germline-derived CDR1 and CDR2 are ENHRY and SYGVKD.

This clone appeared once. This sequence joins TRBV5-8 and TRBJ2-3, with D unclear. The CDR3 totals 13 residues. CDR1 SGHTS and CDR2 YDEGEE come from the germline V gene. V lost 2 bases and J lost 0, with 4 bases in between. The DNA for the CDR3 is TGTGCCAGCAGCTTACGTAGCACAGATACGCAGTATTTT. Its protein is CASSLRSTDTQYF. Supplemented by reference TRBV5-8 and TRBJ2-3, the full variable domain reads EAGVTQSPTHLIKTRGQQATLRCSPISGHTSVYWYQQALGLGLQFLLWYDEGEERNRGNFPPRFSGRQFPNYSSELNVNALELEDSALYLCASSLRSTDTQYFGPGTRLTVL.

This sequence joins TRBV21-1 and TRBJ1-5; whether TRBD1, the table's D call, matches the DNA was not checked. TRBV21-1 has pseudogene status. This CDR3 region has 17 residues. Here the CDR3 DNA reads TGTGCCAGCAGCAAAGTCCATGGGACAGGAAACAATCAGCCCCAGCATTTT. This sequence encodes CASSKVHGTGNNQPQHF.

The CDR3 DNA reads TGTGCCAGCAGCCAAGACGGGACAGGGAGCTCCTATAATTCACCCCTCCACTTT. The encoded protein is CASSQDGTGSSYNSPLHF. The chain combines TRBV4-2 with TRBJ1-6; 9 positions match TRBD1. Germline CDR1 LGHNA, CDR2 YNFKEQ. J gave up 0 bases and V 0 bases, and 3 bases lay outside the gene matches. This CDR3 region has 18 residues.

The chain employs TRBV2 and TRBJ2-1; D not resolved. V lost 7 bases, J lost 9 bases, and 19 bases lay in between. CDR1 SNHLY and CDR2 FYNNEI come from the germline V gene. The CDR3 is 14 residues long. In nucleotides, the CDR3 is TGTGCCAGCAAGCAAGGGTCTCAGCCAGTTGAGCAGTTCTTC. As protein: CASKQGSQPVEQFF.

V gene TRBV11-2 combines with J gene TRBJ1-6; TRBD1 might be the D (5 bases). The CDR3 sequence is 15 residues long. Trimming pared 3 bases from V and 7 bases from J, leaving 13 bases between. Per germline, CDR1 SGHAT and CDR2 FQNNGV. The CDR3 DNA sequence: TGTGCCAGCAGCTTCCGGGGGAAAGAGAATTCACCCCTCCACTTT. It codes for CASSFRGKENSPLHF.

V is TRBV5-4 and J is TRBJ1-3, with a tentative D call TRBD1 (5 bases). This CDR3 has 14 residues. In germline, CDR1 is SGHNT, CDR2 YYREEE (reference sequence). Trimming removed 0 bases from V and 4 bases from J, with 8 bases in between. The DNA of the CDR3 is TGTGCCAGCAGCTTGGGAGGGGACGGAAACACCATATATTTT. As protein: CASSLGGDGNTIYF.

V is TRBV18 and J is TRBJ1-1, with D possibly matching TRBD1 (5 bases). The CDR3 sequence is 14 residues long. Germline CDR1 is KGHSH and CDR2 is LQKENI. The V and J ends lost 3 bases and 0 bases respectively, with 8 bases between them. The CDR3 coding sequence is TGTGCCAGCTCACCGCGACAGTTGAACACTGAAGCTTTCTTT. It codes for CASSPRQLNTEAFF.

The chain has TRBV6-5 and TRBJ1-1, with D maybe TRBD1 (5 bases). Germline V gene lookup returns CDR1 MNHEY and CDR2 SVGAGI. This CDR3 comprises 14 residues. Trimming took off 6 bases at V and 3 bases at J, with 14 bases between the two ends. The CDR3 here is CASRDNPWDTEAFF. The CDR3 nucleotides are TGTGCCAGCAGGGACAACCCTTGGGACACTGAAGCTTTCTTT.

This chain joins TRBV3-1 (or the pseudogene TRBV3-2) and TRBJ1-2; the D gene is possibly TRBD1 (6 bases). Germline CDR1 and CDR2: LGHDT and YNNKEL (reference sequence). V lost 0 bases, J lost 6 bases, and 14 bases lay in between. This CDR3 comprises 15 residues. Written as DNA, the CDR3 is TGTGCCAGCAGCCAAGATAGGCCTTACAGGGATGGCTACACCTTC. It translates to CASSQDRPYRDGYTF.

CDR3 amino acids: CASSGQGTGTF. Written as DNA, the CDR3 is TGTGCCAGCTCAGGACAGGGTACTGGCACCTTC. The chain uses TRBV18 and TRBJ1-2; 8 bases map to TRBD1. CDR3 length equals 11 residues. V gave up 5 bases and J gave up 13 bases; unmatched junction bases: 6. The germline V gene has CDR1 KGHSH and CDR2 LQKENI.

This clone has just a few counts. J is TRBJ1-1 and V is TRBV27; D gene ambiguous. The V end was cut by 4 bases, the J end by 6 bases, with 9 bases between. CDR3 length equals 12 residues. Germline assignment: CDR1 MNHEY and CDR2 SMNVEV (reference sequence). In nucleotides, the CDR3 is TGTGCCAGCAGTTCCAGGATTTCTGAAGCTTTCTTT. This codes for CASSSRISEAFF.

This chain uses TRBV27 with TRBJ1-5, with D perhaps TRBD1 (5 bases). From germline, CDR1 is MNHEY and CDR2 SMNVEV (reference sequence). The CDR3 is 17 amino acids. Trimming stripped 6 bases from V and 2 bases from J, with 20 bases between. The CDR3 reads CASSRQRSGSGNQPQHF. The CDR3 region has the DNA TGTGCCAGCAGCCGACAGAGGTCTGGAAGCGGCAATCAGCCCCAGCATTTT.

The chain joins TRBV4-1 to TRBJ2-3, with D unclear. This CDR3 is built from 13 residues. CDR1 is MGHRA and CDR2 is YSYEKL in the germline V gene. V was shortened by 1 base and J by 6 bases, with 8 bases between the two germline ends. For the CDR3, the DNA is TGCGCCAGCAGCCAAGCTGGCGTTGATACGCAGTATTTT. It translates to CASSQAGVDTQYF.

The chain carries TRBV5-1 and TRBJ2-4, with 8 bases matching TRBD2. Germline CDR1 and CDR2: SGHRS and YFSETQ. The CDR3 covers 16 residues. Trimming removed 2 bases from V and 1 base from J; junction bases left unmatched: 5. The chain's CDR3 is CASSFASGSAKNIQYF. The CDR3 DNA reads TGCGCCAGCAGCTTTGCTAGCGGGTCGGCCAAAAACATTCAGTACTTC. The variable domain in full, completed from reference TRBV5-1 and TRBJ2-4, reads KAGVTQTPRYLIKTRGQQVTLSCSPISGHRSVSWYQQTPGQGLQFLFEYFSETQRNKGNFPGRFSGRQFSNSRSEMNVSTLELGDSALYLCASSFASGSAKNIQYFGAGTRLSVL.